The 10 T cell receptor beta chains presented below share a single source sample, sequenced in a study of T cell responses to AZD1222 COVID-19 vaccine. Measured with immunoSEQ multiplex PCR; TCRdb has only the in-frame clones, and not every one. The sample lists around 100,000 clones; approximately 91% were seen once. The material was peripheral blood, obtained on day 0 of AZD1222 vaccination. These TCRs come from an adult in good health.

The rearrangement uses TRBV6-1 and TRBJ1-1, with 9 bases that match TRBD1. The ends lost 4 bases at V and 3 bases at J; junction bases unmatched: 15. Looked up from germline, CDR1 is MNHNS and CDR2 is SASEGT. CDR3 length: 18 residues. The CDR3 DNA follows: TGTGCCAGCAGTGGGACGAACACATGGACAGGGGTCGACACTGAAGCTTTCTTT. It codes for CASSGTNTWTGVDTEAFF.

The chain couples TRBV5-3 to TRBJ2-7, with 7 bases fitting TRBD2. TRBV5-3 is classed as an ORF, of uncertain function. V dropped 4 bases and J dropped 0; count of bases not matched to a gene: 7. The CDR3 extends over 15 amino acids. The CDR3 sequence is CARSPGLVVSYEQYF. The DNA for the CDR3 is TGTGCCAGAAGCCCTGGACTAGTCGTCTCCTACGAGCAGTACTTC.

This clone was recorded only once. This chain joins TRBV5-1 and TRBJ1-3, with D tentatively TRBD1 (5 bases). CDR3 length equals 16 residues. Germline loops: CDR1 SGHRS, CDR2 YFSETQ. V was clipped by 0 bases and J by 0 bases, with 10 bases between them. The CDR3 reads CASSLAGSHSGNTIYF. CDR3 sequence (DNA): TGCGCCAGCAGCTTGGCAGGGTCCCACTCTGGAAACACCATATATTTT.

This clone was observed a handful of times. The chain combines TRBV6-5 with TRBJ1-4, with D unresolved. Per germline, CDR1 MNHEY and CDR2 SVGAGI. Trimming stripped 2 bases from V and 0 bases from J, with 10 bases between. The CDR3 totals 16 residues. CDR3 amino acids: CASSYRRPPTNEKLFF. The DNA of the CDR3 is TGTGCCAGCAGTTACAGGCGGCCCCCAACTAATGAAAAACTGTTTTTT.

The chain employs TRBV5-4 and TRBJ1-2; no clear D gene. The germline CDR1 and CDR2 sequences are SGHNT and YYREEE (reference sequence). The germline V and J ends were trimmed by 4 bases and 8 bases, with 18 bases remaining between them. The CDR3 length is 14 residues. CDR3 bases: TGTGCCAGCAGCCTCCTAGAGTTCGAGGGCGGCTACACCTTC. Residues: CASSLLEFEGGYTF. Drawing the rest from reference TRBV5-4 and TRBJ1-2, the complete variable domain is ETGVTQSPTHLIKTRGQQVTLRCSSQSGHNTVSWYQQALGQGPQFIFQYYREEENGRGNFPPRFSGLQFPNYSSELNVNALELDDSALYLCASSLLEFEGGYTFGSGTRLTVV.

The chain links TRBV29-1 to TRBJ1-2; tentatively, D is TRBD1 (6 bases). Trimming took 5 bases from V and 3 from J, leaving 10 bases between them. The V gene's germline CDR1 is SQVTM and CDR2 ANQGSEA. CDR3 length: 12 residues. The chain's CDR3 is CSVTQGYYGYTF. As DNA, the CDR3 is TGCAGCGTTACACAGGGCTACTATGGCTACACCTTC.

The chain is built from TRBV11-3 and TRBJ2-3; no definite D call. Trimming removed 5 bases at V and 0 bases at J, with 3 bases between. In germline, CDR1 is SGHNT, CDR2 YENEEA. This CDR3 region has 12 residues. In nucleotides, the CDR3 is TGTGCCAGCAGCATGAGCACAGATACGCAGTATTTT. Translating gives CASSMSTDTQYF.

V usage is TRBV6-5 and J usage is TRBJ1-4, with a weak D call TRBD1 (6 bases). The CDR3 covers 15 residues. V lost 5 bases and J lost 7, with 17 bases in between. In germline, CDR1 is MNHEY, CDR2 SVGAGI. The CDR3: CASSPLQGLIEKLFF. CDR3 nucleotides: TGTGCCAGCAGTCCGCTACAGGGTTTGATTGAAAAACTGTTTTTT.

The chain joins TRBV7-6 to TRBJ1-1; maybe TRBD1 (5 bases). The CDR3 is made up of 14 amino acids. The germline CDR1 and CDR2 sequences are SGHVS and FNYEAQ. V dropped 2 bases and J dropped 1 base, with 8 bases sitting between them. CDR3 protein: CASSLRGPNTEAFF. Here the CDR3 DNA reads TGTGCCAGCAGCTTAAGGGGACCGAACACTGAAGCTTTCTTT.

The chain has TRBV4-1 and TRBJ2-4; possibly TRBD1 for D (6 bases). CDR3 length equals 15 residues. CDR1 and CDR2 from the germline V gene are MGHRA and YSYEKL. Trimming removed 3 bases from V and 1 base from J, with 10 bases in between. The chain's CDR3 is CASSQYRDAKNIQYF. In DNA, the CDR3 is TGCGCCAGCAGCCAGTACAGGGATGCCAAAAACATTCAGTACTTC.